This TCR beta chain was obtained from a study of metastatic and nonmetastatic thyroid tumors. Study in general: Repertoires were compared across blood and tumor or nodule tissue from malignant and benign thyroid patients.

No patient had received any treatment before thyroid surgery. Overall study results and limits: A significant increase in TCR beta diversity was reportedly seen in malignant thyroid tumors relative to benign nodules, in blood and tumor.

This clone has a handful of counts. Its cognate antigen is unknown. Source study methods: Using the CDR3 differences seen across clinicopathological groups, the authors built a distant-metastasis classifier for papillary thyroid cancer, which was meant to discriminate distant-metastatic patients. TCRdb reprocessed the PCR reads using MiXCR. Here the V and J calls rest on TCRdb's processing, not on the authors' analysis. The table has about 35,000 clones, roughly a third seen once. Sequencing was carried out using tumor tissue. This sequence originates from a female donor with papillary thyroid cancer or a benign thyroid nodule (not recorded which). Some clones in this sample may be carry-over from other donors' samples.

The DNA of the CDR3 is TGTGCCAGCAGCCGATTACAGGGGGCAGGCGAAAAACTGTTTTTT. Translated, it gives CASSRLQGAGEKLFF. The rearrangement uses TRBV6-2 or TRBV6-3 and TRBJ1-4, with 9 bases identical to TRBD1. Germline V lookup: CDR1 MNHEY, CDR2 SVGEGT. J gave up 8 bases and V 6 bases, and 10 bases lay outside the gene matches. CDR3 length: 15 residues.